Following are 14 T cell receptor beta chains from one sample sequenced in a study of blood T cell repertoires in COVID-19. Sequencing used immunoSEQ multiplex PCR; TCRdb keeps in-frame clones, though not all of them. The table lists around 250,000 clones, over 70% of them singletons. The material sequenced was PBMCs or T cells enriched from blood (not recorded which). The source of these receptors is a woman between 40 and 50 years old who had been exposed to COVID-19.

The genes are TRBV2 and TRBJ1-1; maybe TRBD1 (6 bases). CDR1 is SNHLY, CDR2 FYNNEI, per germline. This CDR3 has 15 residues. V was shortened by 2 bases and J by 1 base, with 11 bases between the two germline ends. In DNA form, the CDR3 reads TGTGCCAGCAGTGAAATGCGGGGGGCGAACACTGAAGCTTTCTTT. It codes for CASSEMRGANTEAFF.

The V gene is TRBV24-1, the J gene TRBJ2-3; 11 bases match TRBD2. V gave up 2 bases and J gave up 0 bases; unmatched junction bases: 6. The CDR3 has 18 amino acids. Germline CDR1 reads KGHDR; CDR2 reads SFDVKD. The CDR3 reads CATSDWGLAVQSTDTQYF. CDR3 DNA: TGTGCCACCAGTGATTGGGGACTAGCGGTACAGAGCACAGATACGCAGTATTTT.

The V gene is TRBV7-2, the J gene TRBJ2-7, with D uncertain. V lost 3 bases and J 1 base, leaving 13 bases between the germline ends. Germline V gene data show CDR1 as SGHTA and CDR2 as FQGNSA. This CDR3 is 15 amino acids long. CDR3 DNA: TGTGCCAGCAGCTTCCCCCGACTGCCTTCCTACGAGCAGTACTTC. Translating gives CASSFPRLPSYEQYF.

The chain employs TRBV25-1 and TRBJ1-4; maybe TRBD1 (6 bases). V was cut by 3 bases and J by 7 bases, with 18 bases left in between. Per the germline V gene, CDR1 is MGHDK and CDR2 is SYGVNS. The CDR3 runs 16 residues. CDR3 nucleotides: TGTGCCAGCAGTGATTACCGGGACAAGGGCTTTGAAAAACTGTTTTTT. Protein product: CASSDYRDKGFEKLFF.

The chain joins TRBV24-1 to TRBJ1-1, with D possibly being TRBD1 (6 bases). Between the trimmed V and J ends, which lost 6 bases and 2 bases, there was a span of 21 bases. Germline CDR1 KGHDR, CDR2 SFDVKD. CDR3 size: 17 residues. CDR3 protein: CATSNGELRGGNTEAFF. The DNA of the CDR3 is TGTGCCACCAGTAATGGGGAACTCAGGGGTGGAAACACTGAAGCTTTCTTT.

This clone showed up just once. The V and J genes are TRBV19 and TRBJ2-7; 8 bases line up with TRBD1. Unmatched junction bases numbered 10, after V lost 10 bases and J lost 5 bases. The CDR3 has 13 residues. The germline CDR1 and CDR2 sequences are LNHDA and SQIVND (reference sequence). DNA of the CDR3: TGTGCCACCCGGGAGACAGGGGTAGACGAGCAGTACTTC. Its translation is CATRETGVDEQYF.

The CDR3 coding sequence is TGTGCCAGCAGCTTGGCTACTAGCGGGGGGTTAGAGACCCAGTACTTC. It codes for CASSLATSGGLETQYF. The chain links TRBV5-4 to TRBJ2-5; 12 bases map to TRBD2. Germline V gene data show CDR1 as SGHNT and CDR2 as YYREEE (reference sequence). The ends lost 0 bases at V and 4 bases at J; junction bases unmatched: 4. This CDR3 is built from 16 residues.

For the CDR3, the DNA is TGTGCCAGCAGTTTCCGGATGACATGGGCTCAGGGGGAGACCCAGTACTTC. Translated, it gives CASSFRMTWAQGETQYF. V usage is TRBV28 and J usage is TRBJ2-5; D might be TRBD1 (6 bases). V dropped 3 bases and J dropped 5 bases, with 22 bases sitting between them. From germline, CDR1 is MDHEN and CDR2 SYDVKM. The CDR3 totals 17 residues.

The rearrangement links TRBV27 to TRBJ2-2; a possible D gene is TRBD1 (5 bases). Germline CDR1 is MNHEY and CDR2 is SMNVEV (reference sequence). This CDR3 spans 16 amino acids. V lost 3 bases, J lost 6 bases, and 17 bases lay in between. The CDR3 loop reads CASSLGRAGYSGELFF. The CDR3 DNA is TGTGCCAGCAGTTTGGGTCGGGCAGGGTACTCCGGGGAGCTGTTTTTT.

This sequence joins TRBV19 and TRBJ1-5; D is perhaps TRBD1 (5 bases). The CDR3 is made up of 18 amino acids. V lost 3 bases and J 5 bases, leaving 23 bases between the germline ends. CDR1 is LNHDA, CDR2 SQIVND, per germline (reference sequence). CDR3 loop: CASSISVMAWGRDQPQHF. CDR3 in DNA: TGTGCCAGTAGTATTTCGGTGATGGCGTGGGGGAGGGATCAGCCCCAGCATTTT.

The chain is built from TRBV5-8 and TRBJ1-5; the match to TRBD1 covers 9 bases. The ends lost 1 base at V and 5 bases at J; junction bases unmatched: 7. Per germline, CDR1 SGHTS and CDR2 YDEGEE. The CDR3 runs 16 residues. The CDR3 region is CASSLTYGTGHQPQHF. As DNA, the CDR3 is TGTGCCAGCAGCTTGACTTATGGGACAGGGCATCAGCCCCAGCATTTT.

The gene calls are TRBV5-1 and TRBJ1-2; 12 nucleotides align to TRBD1. There are 16 residues in the CDR3. CDR1 and CDR2 (germline): SGHRS, YFSETQ. J gave up 6 bases and V 0 bases, and 6 bases lay outside the gene matches. This chain's CDR3 is CASSLAGTGGDDGYTF. The CDR3 DNA sequence: TGCGCCAGCAGCTTGGCCGGGACAGGGGGCGACGATGGCTACACCTTC.

The chain is built from TRBV6-5 and TRBJ1-2, with no clear D. Germline lookup yields CDR1 MNHEY and CDR2 SVGAGI. Trimming stripped 0 bases from V and 6 bases from J, with 11 bases between. The length of the CDR3 is 14 residues. CDR3 sequence (DNA): TGTGCCAGCAGTTACTCGTTGATGCGGAATGGCTACACCTTC. As protein: CASSYSLMRNGYTF.

V and J are TRBV6-6 and TRBJ2-7; unclear D gene. Deletions cut 1 base from V and 3 bases from J, with 7 bases between. CDR1 and CDR2 (germline): MNHNY, SVGAGI (reference sequence). The CDR3 length is 13 residues. Written as DNA, the CDR3 is TGTGCCAGCAGTTACTGGGCCTTCTACGAGCAGTACTTC. Protein sequence: CASSYWAFYEQYF.